This T cell receptor beta chain was captured by sequencing in a study of technical replicates of blood from four donors. The germline V gene encodes CDR1 SNHLY and CDR2 FYNNEI. This CDR3 contains 16 residues. The V and J ends lost 4 bases and 6 bases respectively, with 20 bases between them. This table comes from immunoSEQ multiplex PCR, and its TCRdb copy is limited to in-frame clones, with some not included. The table records more than 10,000 clones, about 86% of them present only once. The clonotype originates from a human donor in good health. The chain carries TRBV2 and TRBJ2-3, with D perhaps being TRBD1 or TRBD2 (7 bases each). The material sequenced was PBMCs. Here the CDR3 reads CASSGAGGGRLDTQYF. CDR3 nucleotide sequence: TGTGCCAGCAGTGGAGCAGGGGGGGGGCGCCTGGATACGCAGTATTTT.